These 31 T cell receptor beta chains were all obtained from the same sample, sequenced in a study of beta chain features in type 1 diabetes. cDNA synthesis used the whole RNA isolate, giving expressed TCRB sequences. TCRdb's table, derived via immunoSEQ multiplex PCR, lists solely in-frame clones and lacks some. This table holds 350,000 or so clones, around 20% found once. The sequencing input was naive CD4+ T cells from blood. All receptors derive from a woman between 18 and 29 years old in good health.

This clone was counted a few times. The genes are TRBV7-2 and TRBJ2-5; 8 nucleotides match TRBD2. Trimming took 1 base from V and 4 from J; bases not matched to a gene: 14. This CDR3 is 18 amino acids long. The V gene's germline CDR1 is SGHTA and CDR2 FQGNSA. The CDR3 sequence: CASSLVGRGGLVRETQYF. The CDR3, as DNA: TGTGCCAGCAGCTTAGTCGGTCGGGGGGGCCTCGTAAGAGAGACCCAGTACTTC.

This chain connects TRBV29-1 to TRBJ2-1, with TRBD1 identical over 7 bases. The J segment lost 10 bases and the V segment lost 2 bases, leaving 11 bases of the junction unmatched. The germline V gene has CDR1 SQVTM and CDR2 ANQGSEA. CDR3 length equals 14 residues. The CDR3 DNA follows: TGCAGCGTTGAACGAATACTGACAGGGAGCGAGCAGTTCTTC. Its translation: CSVERILTGSEQFF.

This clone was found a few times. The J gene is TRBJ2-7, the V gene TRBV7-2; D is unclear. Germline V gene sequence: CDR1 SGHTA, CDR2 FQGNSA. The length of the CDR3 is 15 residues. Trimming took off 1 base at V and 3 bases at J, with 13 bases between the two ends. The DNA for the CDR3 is TGTGCCAGCAGCTTAGTTACGAACACCCGCTACGAGCAGTACTTC. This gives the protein CASSLVTNTRYEQYF.

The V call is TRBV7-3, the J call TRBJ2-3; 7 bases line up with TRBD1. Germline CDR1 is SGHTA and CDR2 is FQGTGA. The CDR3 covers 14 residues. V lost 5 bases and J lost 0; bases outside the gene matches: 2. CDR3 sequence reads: CASSPGQSTDTQYF. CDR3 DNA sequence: TGTGCCAGCAGCCCGGGACAGAGCACAGATACGCAGTATTTT. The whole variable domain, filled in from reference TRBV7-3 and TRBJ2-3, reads GAGVSQTPSNKVTEKGKYVELRCDPISGHTALYWYRQSLGQGPEFLIYFQGTGAADDSGLPNDRFFAVRPEGSVSTLKIQRTERGDSAVYLCASSPGQSTDTQYFGPGTRLTVL.

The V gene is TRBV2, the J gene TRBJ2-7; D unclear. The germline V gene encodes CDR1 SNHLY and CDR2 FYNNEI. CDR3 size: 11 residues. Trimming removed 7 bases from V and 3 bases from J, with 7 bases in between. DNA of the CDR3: TGTGCCAGCACTCAGAACTACGAGCAGTACTTC. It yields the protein CASTQNYEQYF.

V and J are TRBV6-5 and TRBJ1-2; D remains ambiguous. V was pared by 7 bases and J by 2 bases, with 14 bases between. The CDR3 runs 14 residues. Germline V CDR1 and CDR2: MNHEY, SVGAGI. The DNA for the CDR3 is TGTGCCAGCAACCCCGGGATGGGGAACTATGGCTACACCTTC. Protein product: CASNPGMGNYGYTF.

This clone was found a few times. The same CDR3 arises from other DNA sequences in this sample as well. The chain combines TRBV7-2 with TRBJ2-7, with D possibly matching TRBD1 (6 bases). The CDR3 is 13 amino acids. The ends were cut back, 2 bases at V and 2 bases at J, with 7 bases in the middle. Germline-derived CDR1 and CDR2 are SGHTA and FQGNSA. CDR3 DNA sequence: TGTGCCAGCAGCTTAAACAGGGCCTACGAGCAGTACTTC. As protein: CASSLNRAYEQYF.

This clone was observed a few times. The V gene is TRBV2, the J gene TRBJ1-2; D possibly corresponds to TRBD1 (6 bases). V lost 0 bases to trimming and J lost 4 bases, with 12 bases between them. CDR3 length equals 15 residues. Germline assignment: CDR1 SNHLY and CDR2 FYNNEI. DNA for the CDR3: TGTGCCAGCAGTGAAGCGGGGGGGCACAGCTATGGCTACACCTTC. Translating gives CASSEAGGHSYGYTF.

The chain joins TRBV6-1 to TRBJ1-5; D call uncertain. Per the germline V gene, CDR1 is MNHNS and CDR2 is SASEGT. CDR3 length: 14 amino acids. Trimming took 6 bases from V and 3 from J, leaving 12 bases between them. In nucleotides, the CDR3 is TGTGCCAGCAGGGGAGAAACTAACAATCAGCCCCAGCATTTT. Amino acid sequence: CASRGETNNQPQHF.

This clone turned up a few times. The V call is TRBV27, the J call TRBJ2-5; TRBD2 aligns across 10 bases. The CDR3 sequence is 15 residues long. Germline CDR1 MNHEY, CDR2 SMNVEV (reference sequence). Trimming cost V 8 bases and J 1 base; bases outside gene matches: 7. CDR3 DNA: TGTGCCAGCGGTAGTAGCGGGAGGACCCAAGAGACCCAGTACTTC. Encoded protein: CASGSSGRTQETQYF.

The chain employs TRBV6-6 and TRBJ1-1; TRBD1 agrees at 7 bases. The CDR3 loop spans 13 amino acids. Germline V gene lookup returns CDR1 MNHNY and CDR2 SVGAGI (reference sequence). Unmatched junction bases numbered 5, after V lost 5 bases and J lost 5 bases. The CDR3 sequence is CASSLDRVTEAFF. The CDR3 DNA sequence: TGTGCCAGCAGTCTCGACAGGGTGACTGAAGCTTTCTTT.

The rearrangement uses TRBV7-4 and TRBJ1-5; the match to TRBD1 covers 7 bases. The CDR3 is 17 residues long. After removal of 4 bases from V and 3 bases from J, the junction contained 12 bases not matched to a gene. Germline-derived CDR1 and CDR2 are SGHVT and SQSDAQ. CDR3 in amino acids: CASSSSGGPLINQPQHF. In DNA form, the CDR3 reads TGTGCCAGCAGCTCCTCAGGGGGGCCTTTGATCAATCAGCCCCAGCATTTT.

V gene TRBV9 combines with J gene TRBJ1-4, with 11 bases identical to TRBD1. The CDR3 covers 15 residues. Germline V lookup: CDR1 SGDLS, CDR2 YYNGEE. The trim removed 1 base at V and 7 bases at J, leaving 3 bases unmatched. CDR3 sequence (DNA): TGTGCCAGCAGCGTACGGACAGGGGGCATTGAAAAACTGTTTTTT. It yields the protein CASSVRTGGIEKLFF. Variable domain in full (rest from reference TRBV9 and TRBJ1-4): DSGVTQTPKHLITATGQRVTLRCSPRSGDLSVYWYQQSLDQGLQFLIQYYNGEERAKGNILERFSAQQFPDLHSELNLSSLELGDSALYFCASSVRTGGIEKLFFGSGTQLSVL.

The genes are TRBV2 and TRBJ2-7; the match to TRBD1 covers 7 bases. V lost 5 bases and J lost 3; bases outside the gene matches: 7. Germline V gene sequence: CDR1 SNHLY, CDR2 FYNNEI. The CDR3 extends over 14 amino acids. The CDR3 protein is CASSSQGVVYEQYF. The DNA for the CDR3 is TGTGCCAGCAGTTCCCAGGGGGTTGTCTACGAGCAGTACTTC.

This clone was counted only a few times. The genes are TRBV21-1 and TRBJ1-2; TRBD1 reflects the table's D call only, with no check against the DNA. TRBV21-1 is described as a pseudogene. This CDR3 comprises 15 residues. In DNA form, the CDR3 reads TGTGCCAGCAGCAAACCCCACACAGGGGGCGGTGGCTACACCTTC. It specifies CASSKPHTGGGGYTF.

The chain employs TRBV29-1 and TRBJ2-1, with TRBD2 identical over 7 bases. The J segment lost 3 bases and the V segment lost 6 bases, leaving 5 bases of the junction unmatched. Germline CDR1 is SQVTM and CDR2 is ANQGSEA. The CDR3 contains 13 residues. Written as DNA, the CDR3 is TGCAGCGTGGGGGGGACGGTCTACAATGAGCAGTTCTTC. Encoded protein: CSVGGTVYNEQFF.

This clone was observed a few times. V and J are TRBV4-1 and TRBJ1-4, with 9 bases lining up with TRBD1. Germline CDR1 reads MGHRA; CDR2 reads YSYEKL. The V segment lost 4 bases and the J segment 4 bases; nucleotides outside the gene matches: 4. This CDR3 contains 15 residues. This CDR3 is CASSPTGGYNEKLFF. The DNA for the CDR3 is TGCGCCAGCAGCCCGACAGGGGGGTATAATGAAAAACTGTTTTTT.

CDR3 sequence: CASTDRGRTDTQYF. The CDR3, as DNA: TGCGCCAGCACCGACAGGGGGCGTACAGATACGCAGTATTTT. The chain uses TRBV4-1 and TRBJ2-3, with TRBD1 identical over 10 bases. Per the germline V gene, CDR1 is MGHRA and CDR2 is YSYEKL. The CDR3 runs 14 residues. V shed 7 bases and J 3 bases; nucleotides not matched to a gene: 4.

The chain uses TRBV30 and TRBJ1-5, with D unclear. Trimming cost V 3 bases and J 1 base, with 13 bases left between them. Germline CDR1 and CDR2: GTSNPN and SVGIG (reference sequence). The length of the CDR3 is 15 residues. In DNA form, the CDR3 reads TGTGCCTGGAGGGAGCCGGCGCTCAGCAATCAGCCCCAGCATTTT. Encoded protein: CAWREPALSNQPQHF.

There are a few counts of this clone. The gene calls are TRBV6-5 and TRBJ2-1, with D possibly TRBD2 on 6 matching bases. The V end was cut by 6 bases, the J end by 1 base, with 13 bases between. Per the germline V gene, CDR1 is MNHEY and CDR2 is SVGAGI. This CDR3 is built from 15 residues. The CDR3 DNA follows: TGTGCCAGCAGACCCCCCGGGACTTCCTACAATGAGCAGTTCTTC. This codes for CASRPPGTSYNEQFF.

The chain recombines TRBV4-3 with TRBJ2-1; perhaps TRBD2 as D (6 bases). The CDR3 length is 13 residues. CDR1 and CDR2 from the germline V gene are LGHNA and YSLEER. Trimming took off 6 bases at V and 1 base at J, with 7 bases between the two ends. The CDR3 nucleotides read TGCGCCAGCAGGGGGGGATCCTACAATGAGCAGTTCTTC. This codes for CASRGGSYNEQFF.

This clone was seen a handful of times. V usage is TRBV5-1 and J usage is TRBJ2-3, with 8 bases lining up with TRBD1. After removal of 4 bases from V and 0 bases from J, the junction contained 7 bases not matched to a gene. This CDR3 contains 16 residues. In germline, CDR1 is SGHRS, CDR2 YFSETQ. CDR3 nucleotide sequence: TGCGCCAGCAGCCCCGGGACAGGATCTAGCACAGATACGCAGTATTTT. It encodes CASSPGTGSSTDTQYF.

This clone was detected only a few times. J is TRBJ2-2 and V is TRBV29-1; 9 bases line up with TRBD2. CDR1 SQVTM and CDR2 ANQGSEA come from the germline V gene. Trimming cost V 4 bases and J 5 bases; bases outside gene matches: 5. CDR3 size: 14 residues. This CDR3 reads CSVGIAGVTGELFF. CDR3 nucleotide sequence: TGCAGCGTTGGGATAGCGGGGGTGACCGGGGAGCTGTTTTTT.

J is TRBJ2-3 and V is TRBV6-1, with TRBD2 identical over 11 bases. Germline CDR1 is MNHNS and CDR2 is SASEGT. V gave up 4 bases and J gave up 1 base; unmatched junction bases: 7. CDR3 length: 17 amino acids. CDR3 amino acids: CASSASSGRRGTDTQYF. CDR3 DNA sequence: TGTGCCAGCAGTGCCTCTAGCGGGAGGCGGGGCACAGATACGCAGTATTTT.

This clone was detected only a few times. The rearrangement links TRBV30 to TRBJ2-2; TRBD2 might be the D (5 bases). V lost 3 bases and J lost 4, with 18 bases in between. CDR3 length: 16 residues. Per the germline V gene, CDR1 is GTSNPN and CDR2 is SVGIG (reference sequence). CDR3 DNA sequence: TGTGCCTGGAGCACCCTTCGGGGTATGGCCACCGGGGAGCTGTTTTTT. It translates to CAWSTLRGMATGELFF. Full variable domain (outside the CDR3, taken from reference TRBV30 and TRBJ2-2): SQTIHQWPATLVQPVGSPLSLECTVEGTSNPNLYWYRQAAGRGLQLLFYSVGIGQISSEVPQNLSASRPQDRQFILSSKKLLLSDSGFYLCAWSTLRGMATGELFFGEGSRLTVL.

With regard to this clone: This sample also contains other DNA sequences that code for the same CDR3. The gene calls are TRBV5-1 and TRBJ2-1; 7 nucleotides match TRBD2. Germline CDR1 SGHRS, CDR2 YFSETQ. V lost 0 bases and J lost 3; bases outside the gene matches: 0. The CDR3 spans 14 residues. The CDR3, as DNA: TGCGCCAGCAGCTTGGTAGCGGGCTACAATGAGCAGTTCTTC. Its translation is CASSLVAGYNEQFF.

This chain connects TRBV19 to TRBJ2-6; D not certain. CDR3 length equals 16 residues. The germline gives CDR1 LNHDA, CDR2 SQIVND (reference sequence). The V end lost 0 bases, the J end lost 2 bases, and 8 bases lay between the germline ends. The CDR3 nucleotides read TGTGCCAGTAGTATAGATACGGTAGCTGGGGCCAACGTCCTGACTTTC. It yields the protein CASSIDTVAGANVLTF.

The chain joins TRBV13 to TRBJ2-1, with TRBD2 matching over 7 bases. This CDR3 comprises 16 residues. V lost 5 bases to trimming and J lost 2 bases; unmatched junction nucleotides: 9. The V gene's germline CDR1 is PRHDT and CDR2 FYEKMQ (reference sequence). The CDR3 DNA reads TGTGCCAGCAGCCCGGGGAGGCGGGGGACCTACAATGAGCAGTTCTTC. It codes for CASSPGRRGTYNEQFF.

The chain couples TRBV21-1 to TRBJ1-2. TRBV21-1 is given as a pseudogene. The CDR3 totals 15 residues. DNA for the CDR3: TGTGCCAGCAGCCCACGGGGGGGGATCAGCAATGGCTACACCTTC. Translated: CASSPRGGISNGYTF.

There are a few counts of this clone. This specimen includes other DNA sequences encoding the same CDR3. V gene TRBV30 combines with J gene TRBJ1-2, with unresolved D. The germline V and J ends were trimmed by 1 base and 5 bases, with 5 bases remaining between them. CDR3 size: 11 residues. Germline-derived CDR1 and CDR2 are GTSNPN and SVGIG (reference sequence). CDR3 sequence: CAWSGGYGYTF. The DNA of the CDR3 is TGTGCCTGGAGTGGAGGATATGGCTACACCTTC.

The CDR3 protein is CASSPANRGEQFF. CDR3 coding DNA: TGTGCCAGCTCACCAGCCAACAGGGGTGAGCAGTTCTTC. The V gene is TRBV18, the J gene TRBJ2-1, with 7 bases that match TRBD1. Germline V gene data show CDR1 as KGHSH and CDR2 as LQKENI. V was pared by 2 bases and J by 9 bases, with 4 bases of the junction left unmatched. This CDR3 spans 13 amino acids.